This T cell receptor (beta chain) originates from a study of cytomegalovirus exposure and HLA in healthy donors. Notes on the study in general: For TCR beta chains, V- and J-gene trimming was later linked to a missense DCLRE1C variant. An analysis that was carried out later associated 16,951 TCR beta sequences with HLA alleles at 0.05 false discovery rate. In a later analysis, donors in an Asian-associated ancestry cluster reportedly had fewer N-insertions in productive TCRs than the cohort mean.

PCR involved 60 Vbeta and 13 Jbeta primers. As handled by the study authors: Counted up in a later analysis, unique TCR beta chains came to roughly 80 million, with around 10 million shared. Repertoires were generated with immunoSEQ multiplex PCR, while TCRdb's copy carries only in-frame clones and drops some. For V, J and clone size, that table is used; D and trimming come from the DNA. Of 200,000 to 250,000 clones listed, roughly 91% are singletons. Worth noting for this clone: Its antigen is currently unknown.

Germline V lookup: CDR1 SGHNT, CDR2 YENEEA. The CDR3 contains 13 residues. With 5 bases clipped from V and 2 bases from J, the junction kept 3 bases outside the gene matches. The sequence derives from a woman aged 18-29 years in good health and CMV-seronegative. The gene calls are TRBV11-3 and TRBJ2-7; 7 bases agree with TRBD1. The sequencing sample was made of PBMCs. The CDR3 loop is CASSRGQTYEQYF. In DNA form, the CDR3 reads TGTGCCAGCAGCCGGGGACAGACCTACGAGCAGTACTTC.